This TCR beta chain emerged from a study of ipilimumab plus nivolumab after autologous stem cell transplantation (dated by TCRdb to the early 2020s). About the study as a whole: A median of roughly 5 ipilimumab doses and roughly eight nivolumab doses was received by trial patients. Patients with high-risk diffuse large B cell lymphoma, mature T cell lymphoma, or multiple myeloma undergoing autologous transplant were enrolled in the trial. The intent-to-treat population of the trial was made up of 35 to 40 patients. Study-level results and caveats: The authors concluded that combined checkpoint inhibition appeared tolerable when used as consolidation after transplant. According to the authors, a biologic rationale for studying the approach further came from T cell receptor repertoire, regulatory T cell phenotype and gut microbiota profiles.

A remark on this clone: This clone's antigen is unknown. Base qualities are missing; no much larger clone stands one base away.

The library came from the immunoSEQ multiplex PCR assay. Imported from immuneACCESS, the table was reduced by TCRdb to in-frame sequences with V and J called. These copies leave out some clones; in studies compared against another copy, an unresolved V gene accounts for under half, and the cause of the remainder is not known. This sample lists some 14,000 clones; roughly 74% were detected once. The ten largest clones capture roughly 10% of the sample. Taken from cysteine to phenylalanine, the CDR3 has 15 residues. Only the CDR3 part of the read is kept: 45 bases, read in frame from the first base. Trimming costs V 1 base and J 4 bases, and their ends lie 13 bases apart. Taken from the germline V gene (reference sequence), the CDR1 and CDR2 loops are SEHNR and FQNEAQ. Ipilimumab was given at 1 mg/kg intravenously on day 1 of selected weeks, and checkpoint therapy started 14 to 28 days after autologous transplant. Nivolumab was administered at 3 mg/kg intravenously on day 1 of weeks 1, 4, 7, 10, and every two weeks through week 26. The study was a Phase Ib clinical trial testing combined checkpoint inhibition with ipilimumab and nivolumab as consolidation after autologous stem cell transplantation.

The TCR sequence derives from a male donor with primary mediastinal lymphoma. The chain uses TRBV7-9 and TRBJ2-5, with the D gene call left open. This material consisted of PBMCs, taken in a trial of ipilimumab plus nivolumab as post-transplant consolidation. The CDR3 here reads CASSLGVGRRETQYF. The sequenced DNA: TGTGCCAGCAGCTTAGGTGTCGGGCGCCGAGAGACCCAGTACTTC.